This T cell receptor beta chain was identified in a study of human T cells and chemical hapten exposure. Across the study: Patients had diphenylcyclopropenone applied to the scalp weekly throughout the approximately 26-week study. Patients were mainly female, each with alopecia areata, totalis or universalis.

This CDR3 spans 15 amino acids. Germline V gene data show CDR1 as DFQATT and CDR2 as SNEGSKA (reference sequence). V lost 4 bases to trimming and J lost 2 bases, with 16 bases between them. This clonotype was detected only a few times. TCRdb itself ran the RACE reads through MiXCR, one entry per CDR3 protein. The table records approximately 260,000 distinct CDR3 sequences, approximately 8% of them present only once. Time point specified: pre-sensitization, week 0. The treatment was: therapeutic diphenylcyclopropenone sensitization with weekly scalp DPC. People who gave samples had alopecia, were 18 to 70 years old, and were suitable for DPC.

The V gene is TRBV20-1, the J gene TRBJ2-3, with a weak D call TRBD2 (7 bases). Sequences were derived from whole blood, sampled in connection with sensitization to the hapten diphenylcyclopropenone (DPC). The clonotype originates from a man aged 18 to 29 with alopecia areata. Some clones in this sample may be carry-over from other donors' samples. CDR3 region: CSATGGLTPTDTQYF. CDR3 DNA: TGCAGTGCTACCGGGGGGCTCACCCCCACAGATACGCAGTATTTT.